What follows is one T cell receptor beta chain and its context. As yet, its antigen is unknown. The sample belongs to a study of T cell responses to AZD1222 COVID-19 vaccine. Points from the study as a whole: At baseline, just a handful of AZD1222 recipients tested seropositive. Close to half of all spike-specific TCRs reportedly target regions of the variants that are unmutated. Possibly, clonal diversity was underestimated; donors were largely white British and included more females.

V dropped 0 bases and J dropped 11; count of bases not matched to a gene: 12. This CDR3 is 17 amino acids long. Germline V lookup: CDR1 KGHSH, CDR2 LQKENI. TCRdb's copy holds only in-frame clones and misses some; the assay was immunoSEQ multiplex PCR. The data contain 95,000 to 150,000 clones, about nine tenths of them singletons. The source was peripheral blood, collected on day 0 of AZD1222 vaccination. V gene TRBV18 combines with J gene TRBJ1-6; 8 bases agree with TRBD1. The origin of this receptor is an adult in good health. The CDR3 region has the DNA TGTGCCAGCTCACCACCGACGAGACAGGGGCCCTGGACACCCCTCCACTTT. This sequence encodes CASSPPTRQGPWTPLHF.